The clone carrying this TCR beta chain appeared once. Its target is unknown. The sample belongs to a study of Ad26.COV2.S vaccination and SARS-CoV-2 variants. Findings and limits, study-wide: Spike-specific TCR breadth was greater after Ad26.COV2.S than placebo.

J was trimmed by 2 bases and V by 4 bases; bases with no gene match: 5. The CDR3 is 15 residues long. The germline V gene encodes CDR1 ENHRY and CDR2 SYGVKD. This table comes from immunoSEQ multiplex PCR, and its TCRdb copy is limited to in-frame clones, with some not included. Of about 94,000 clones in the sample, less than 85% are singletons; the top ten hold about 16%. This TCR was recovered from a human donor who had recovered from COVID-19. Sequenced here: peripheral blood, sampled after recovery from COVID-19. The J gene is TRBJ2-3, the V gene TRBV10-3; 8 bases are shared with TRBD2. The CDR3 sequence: CAISGTSMDTDTQYF. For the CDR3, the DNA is TGTGCCATCAGTGGGACTAGCATGGACACAGATACGCAGTATTTT.